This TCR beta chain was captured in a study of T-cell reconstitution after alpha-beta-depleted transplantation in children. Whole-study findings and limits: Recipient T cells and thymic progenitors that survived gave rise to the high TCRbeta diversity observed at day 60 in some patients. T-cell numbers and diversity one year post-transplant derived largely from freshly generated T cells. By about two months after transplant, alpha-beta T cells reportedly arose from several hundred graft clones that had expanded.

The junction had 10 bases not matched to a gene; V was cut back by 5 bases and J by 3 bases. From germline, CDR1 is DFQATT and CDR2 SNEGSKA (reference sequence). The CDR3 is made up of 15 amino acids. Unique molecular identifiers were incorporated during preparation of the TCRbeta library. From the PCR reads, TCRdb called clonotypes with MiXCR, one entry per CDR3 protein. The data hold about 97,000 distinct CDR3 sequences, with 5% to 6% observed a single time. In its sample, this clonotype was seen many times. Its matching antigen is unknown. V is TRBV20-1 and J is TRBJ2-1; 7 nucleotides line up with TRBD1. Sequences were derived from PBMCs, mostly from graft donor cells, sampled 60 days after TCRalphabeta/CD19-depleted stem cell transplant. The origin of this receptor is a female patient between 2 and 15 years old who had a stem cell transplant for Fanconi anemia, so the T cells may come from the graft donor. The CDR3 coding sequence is TGCAGTGCTGAAGTCAGGGGGTGGGGCTACAATGAGCAGTTCTTC. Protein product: CSAEVRGWGYNEQFF.